This T cell receptor (beta chain) was sequenced for a study of blood T cell repertoires in COVID-19. Study background: Samples taken during acute and convalescent COVID-19 were collected in the United States, Italy and Spain. From T cells, B-cell-depleted T cells, or PBMCs came the material, which was cDNA or gDNA.

Per germline, CDR1 MDHEN and CDR2 SYDVKM. Unmatched junction bases numbered 7, after V lost 5 bases and J lost 8 bases. The CDR3 extends over 13 amino acids. Authors' methods: Amplification of reference gene primers provided the estimated nucleated cell counts. TCRdb keeps only in-frame clones here, not all; method: immunoSEQ multiplex PCR. V, J and clone size reflect that table, while D and trimming were determined from the DNA. The sample yields 210,000 or so clones, 70% to 90% seen once. Source material: peripheral blood. This receptor was obtained from a woman between 50 and 59 years old with active or convalescent COVID-19. V usage is TRBV28 and J usage is TRBJ1-2; 8 bases agree with TRBD1. CDR3 sequence (DNA): TGTGCCAGCAGTCCACAGGGGGTGAAAGGCTACACCTTC. Amino acids: CASSPQGVKGYTF.